The present entry profiles one TCR beta chain with its context. What it recognizes is unknown. T-allo10 cells from the graft donor were described as anergic, host-alloantigen-specific, and alloantigen-specific suppressors. The data stem from a study of type 1 regulatory T cells. Study-wide context: T-allo10 is an in vitro-generated, Tr1-enriched CD4 T cell product specific for alloantigen.

TCRdb passed the reads through MiXCR, listing each CDR3 protein once. The profile shows more than 20,000 distinct CDR3 sequences, around 70% of them singletons. This receptor was taken from a human donor in good health. Source material: cultured T cells, either the whole culture or a sorted T cell fraction (not recorded which). As to subset: Tr1-enriched cell product generated in vitro against host alloantigens.

In DNA form, the CDR3 reads TGTGCCAGCAGTTTACAGGAAACCAATGAGCAGTTCTTC. Its translation is CASSLQETNEQFF. The rearrangement links TRBV12-3 or TRBV12-4 to TRBJ2-1; D is unresolved. V lost 2 bases to trimming and J lost 6 bases, with 8 bases between them. The CDR3 runs to 13 residues.